This T cell receptor beta chain was found in a study of T cells in Graves' hyperthyroidism and ophthalmopathy. In the study overall: Upon initial diagnosis and before any treatment, peripheral blood was collected.

As regards this clonotype: The antigen is undetermined.

Study-wide findings and caveats: Ophthalmopathy prediction by the model preceded onset by a median about 6 months.

V lost 3 bases, J lost 9 bases, and 8 bases stayed unmatched. CDR3 length: 14 residues. Germline CDR1 and CDR2: SGHRS and YFSETQ. Each ophthalmopathy patient scored at least 3 on the Clinical Activity Score and at least 4 on NOSPECS grade, with duration under 3 months. Amplified regions were TCR beta CDR3 sequences from RNA transcripts. The TCR CDR3 first-round RT-PCR relied on the HTBI primer set. TCRdb itself ran the multiplex PCR reads through MiXCR, one entry per CDR3 protein. The top ten hold 45% to 50% of the sample, which has around 570,000 distinct CDR3 sequences, about 20% seen once. Specimen: blood. The TCR was taken from a middle-aged man with Graves' ophthalmopathy. The rearrangement joins TRBV5-1 to TRBJ2-1; TRBD1 aligns across 8 bases. CDR3 region: CASSYSPGGGEQFF. DNA for the CDR3: TGCGCCAGCAGCTACTCCCCAGGGGGCGGTGAGCAGTTCTTC.